The clone carrying this T cell receptor (beta chain) was counted ten times or more. The antigen remains undetermined. The ends were cut back, 4 bases at V and 0 bases at J, with 9 bases in the middle. Germline CDR1 DFQATT, CDR2 SNEGSKA (reference sequence). This CDR3 comprises 14 residues. Amplified TCR beta CDR3 regions derived from RNA transcripts. The HTBI primer set served for first-round RT-PCR of the TCR CDR3. TCRdb re-analysed the multiplex PCR reads in MiXCR, keeping a single row per CDR3 protein. The table has 500,000 to 550,000 distinct CDR3 sequences, around 21% seen once; the top ten hold around 27%. These data are taken from a study of T cells in Graves' hyperthyroidism and ophthalmopathy. Study-wide findings and caveats: In the analysis, a 13 V-J model separated ophthalmopathy from stable hyperthyroidism. Most expanded thyroid clonotypes above 0.001 also appeared in blood.

Graves' hyperthyroidism is called stable when ophthalmopathy does not progress within 18 months. PBMCs were collected from an approximately 10 ml volume of fresh peripheral blood. The rearrangement uses TRBV20-1 and TRBJ2-2, with D unclear. The sequencing input was blood. The clonotype was recovered from a man aged 18 to 30 with Graves' hyperthyroidism. Here the CDR3 DNA reads TGCAGTGCTACCGTAAAATCGAACACCGGGGAGCTGTTTTTT. Protein sequence: CSATVKSNTGELFF.